Reported below is one T cell receptor beta chain. Its antigen remains unknown. Autoimmune disease history or systemic immunosuppression meant exclusion. Between the trimmed V and J ends, which lost 3 bases and 3 bases, there was a span of 9 bases. Germline V gene data show CDR1 as SNHLY and CDR2 as FYNNEI. The CDR3 is 14 amino acids. The data derive from a study of OX40 agonist ivuxolimab in advanced cancers. Study-level information: With ivuxolimab, an agonistic anti-OX40 (CD134) antibody, patients were treated. Study-wide results and limits: Relative to CD4+ cells, CD8+ T cells on average had more expanded clones. Some of the nonresponding patients also showed low levels of normalized T-cell clonal expansion.

Some clones are missing from TCRdb's copy, which holds only in-frame ones; the method was immunoSEQ multiplex PCR. The data contain 30,000 to 45,000 clones, about 78% of them seen just once; the ten biggest clones take up around a fifth. Sequenced material: CD4+ or CD8+ T cells sorted from blood, taken in a trial of the OX40 agonist ivuxolimab. The chain has TRBV2 and TRBJ1-5, with D unclear. This receptor was obtained from an adult with an advanced solid tumor such as melanoma, head and neck, liver or kidney cancer. The CDR3 is CASSDTLANQPQHF. CDR3 DNA sequence: TGTGCCAGCAGTGACACCCTTGCCAATCAGCCCCAGCATTTT.